This entry lists 31 T cell receptor beta chains sequenced from one sample in a study of cytomegalovirus exposure and HLA in healthy donors. PCR used 60 Vbeta primers and 13 Jbeta primers. The method was immunoSEQ multiplex PCR; TCRdb's version includes in-frame clones alone and lacks a portion of them. In the table there are approximately 180,000 clones, roughly three quarters of which are singletons. The sequencing sample was made of PBMCs. The origin of the receptors is a male donor in good health and CMV-seronegative.

This clone has just a few counts. The rearrangement uses TRBV30 and TRBJ1-5, with a possible D match to TRBD1 (5 bases). V was shortened by 4 bases and J by 1 base, with 14 bases between the two germline ends. Germline CDR1 GTSNPN, CDR2 SVGIG (reference sequence). This CDR3 contains 15 residues. The CDR3 here is CAWTSSGLSNQPQHF. The CDR3 DNA sequence: TGTGCCTGGACCTCCTCGGGACTGAGCAATCAGCCCCAGCATTTT. Complete variable domain (other parts from reference TRBV30 and TRBJ1-5): SQTIHQWPATLVQPVGSPLSLECTVEGTSNPNLYWYRQAAGRGLQLLFYSVGIGQISSEVPQNLSASRPQDRQFILSSKKLLLSDSGFYLCAWTSSGLSNQPQHFGDGTRLSIL.

This clone was picked up a small number of times. The rearrangement uses TRBV7-6 and TRBJ2-7; D is unresolved. Germline V CDR1 and CDR2: SGHVS, FNYEAQ. CDR3 length: 14 residues. The germline V and J ends were trimmed by 5 bases and 1 base, with 12 bases remaining between them. CDR3 sequence reads: CASSATLSSYEQYF. The CDR3 coding sequence is TGTGCCAGCAGCGCCACCCTAAGTTCCTACGAGCAGTACTTC.

V usage is TRBV2 and J usage is TRBJ1-2, with TRBD1 matching over 8 bases. V shed 4 bases and J 4 bases; nucleotides not matched to a gene: 11. The CDR3 has 16 amino acids. Germline values: CDR1 SNHLY, CDR2 FYNNEI. The CDR3 reads CASSVRTGLGSYGYTF. The CDR3 nucleotides read TGTGCCAGCAGTGTCCGGACAGGGCTAGGGAGCTATGGCTACACCTTC.

The chain couples TRBV6-4 to TRBJ2-3; no definite D call. With 0 bases removed from V and 6 bases from J, the gap between germline ends came to 7 bases. Germline V lookup: CDR1 MRHNA, CDR2 SNTAGT. The CDR3 is 13 residues long. DNA of the CDR3: TGTGCCAGCAGTGACTCGTTGAGGGATACGCAGTATTTT. Translation: CASSDSLRDTQYF.

The chain couples TRBV30 to TRBJ1-5; no clear D. Deletions cut 3 bases from V and 5 bases from J, with 11 bases between. The CDR3 has 13 amino acids. CDR1 GTSNPN and CDR2 SVGIG come from the germline V gene (reference sequence). The CDR3 region has the DNA TGTGCCTGGAGCACCTTTCGGGATCAGCCCCAGCATTTT. Its translation: CAWSTFRDQPQHF.

This sequence joins TRBV27 and TRBJ2-3; TRBD2 might be the D (7 bases). Germline CDR1 and CDR2: MNHEY and SMNVEV (reference sequence). V was clipped by 2 bases and J by 5 bases, with 14 bases between them. CDR3 length: 15 residues. The CDR3: CASSLKGGRRDTQYF. The CDR3 nucleotides are TGTGCCAGCAGTTTAAAGGGGGGGCGAAGAGATACGCAGTATTTT.

V and J are TRBV9 and TRBJ2-3; the D gene is possibly TRBD2 (5 bases). The V and J ends lost 3 bases and 1 base respectively, with 15 bases between them. The germline V gene encodes CDR1 SGDLS and CDR2 YYNGEE. This CDR3 has 16 amino acids. CDR3 protein: CASSGNSVLGTDTQYF. The CDR3 DNA sequence: TGTGCCAGCAGCGGAAATAGCGTACTCGGCACAGATACGCAGTATTTT.

The sample holds a few counts of this clone. The rearrangement uses TRBV19 and TRBJ1-3; maybe TRBD1 (6 bases). The CDR3 sequence is 13 residues long. Trimming shortened V by 5 bases and J by 2 bases, and 7 bases separated the two germline ends. Germline V gene data show CDR1 as LNHDA and CDR2 as SQIVND (reference sequence). CDR3 amino acids: CASSWTAGNTIYF. Here the CDR3 DNA reads TGTGCCAGTAGTTGGACAGCTGGAAACACCATATATTTT.

The genes are TRBV28 and TRBJ2-1; TRBD1 might be the D (5 bases). Germline lookup yields CDR1 MDHEN and CDR2 SYDVKM. The CDR3 is 16 residues long. Trimming left V 3 bases short and J 4 bases short, with 16 bases between. CDR3 bases: TGTGCCAGCAGTTTGAGTAGCCAGGGCCCTTACAATGAGCAGTTCTTC. Translating it yields CASSLSSQGPYNEQFF.

V is TRBV30 and J is TRBJ2-7, with D unclear. Trimming took off 1 base at V and 2 bases at J, with 15 bases between the two ends. Germline V gene lookup returns CDR1 GTSNPN and CDR2 SVGIG (reference sequence). This CDR3 spans 15 amino acids. CDR3 in DNA: TGTGCCTGGAGTGATCTACAGCTCAGGACCTACGAGCAGTACTTC. Translation: CAWSDLQLRTYEQYF.

V and J are TRBV5-1 and TRBJ1-5; possible D gene TRBD1, 6 bases. This CDR3 region has 14 residues. The germline CDR1 and CDR2 sequences are SGHRS and YFSETQ. V lost 0 bases, J lost 3 bases, and 7 bases lay in between. The CDR3 sequence: CASSLAGVNQPQHF. CDR3 nucleotides: TGCGCCAGCAGCTTGGCAGGGGTCAATCAGCCCCAGCATTTT.

The rearrangement links TRBV7-9 to TRBJ2-7; D is unclear. The CDR3 totals 13 residues. CDR1 is SEHNR and CDR2 is FQNEAQ in the germline V gene (reference sequence). V lost 1 base and J lost 0, with 4 bases in between. CDR3 in DNA: TGTGCCAGCAGCTTAGAGAGCTCCTACGAGCAGTACTTC. It yields the protein CASSLESSYEQYF.

The chain links TRBV6-5 to TRBJ2-7; tentative D call: TRBD2 (5 bases). CDR1 and CDR2 from the germline V gene are MNHEY and SVGAGI. There are 13 residues in the CDR3. The V end was cut by 4 bases, the J end by 3 bases, with 10 bases between. CDR3 sequence (DNA): TGTGCCAGCAGTTCCGGGAACAACTACGAGCAGTACTTC. It encodes CASSSGNNYEQYF.

The chain is built from TRBV6-4 and TRBJ2-1, with a tentative D call TRBD1 (5 bases). The germline CDR1 and CDR2 sequences are MRHNA and SNTAGT. The ends were cut back, 1 base at V and 3 bases at J, with 13 bases in the middle. This CDR3 has 16 amino acids. This CDR3 reads CASSDFQGVNYNEQFF. Written as DNA, the CDR3 is TGTGCCAGCAGTGACTTTCAAGGGGTAAACTACAATGAGCAGTTCTTC.

The gene calls are TRBV9 and TRBJ2-3; a weak D match, TRBD2 (5 bases). Trimming pared 3 bases from V and 3 bases from J, leaving 17 bases between. This CDR3 has 16 residues. Germline V gives CDR1 SGDLS, CDR2 YYNGEE. As DNA, the CDR3 is TGTGCCAGCAGCGGAGGGATAGGTGCTGGGACAGATACGCAGTATTTT. Translation: CASSGGIGAGTDTQYF.

This chain links TRBV7-9 with TRBJ2-1; D may be TRBD2 (5 bases). V was cut by 1 base and J by 2 bases, with 15 bases left in between. From germline, CDR1 is SEHNR and CDR2 FQNEAQ (reference sequence). The CDR3 consists of 17 residues. In DNA form, the CDR3 reads TGTGCCAGCAGCTTAGGCGTCTCCAGTAGCGCCTACAATGAGCAGTTCTTC. Amino acid sequence: CASSLGVSSSAYNEQFF. The full variable domain, in which reference TRBV7-9 and TRBJ2-1 provide the parts outside the CDR3, is DTGVSQNPRHKITKRGQNVTFRCDPISEHNRLYWYRQTLGQGPEFLTYFQNEAQLEKSRLLSDRFSAERPKGSFSTLEIQRTEQGDSAMYLCASSLGVSSSAYNEQFFGPGTRLTVL.

CDR3 in DNA: TGTGCCAGCAGCCGACAGGTAGATACGCAGTATTTT. Translation gives CASSRQVDTQYF. The rearrangement links TRBV2 to TRBJ2-3, with TRBD1 as a possible D gene (6 bases). CDR3 length equals 12 residues. Germline values: CDR1 SNHLY, CDR2 FYNNEI. V was pared by 6 bases and J by 5 bases, with 9 bases between.

The chain combines TRBV6-5 with TRBJ1-5; D uncertain. The CDR3 length is 13 residues. Germline loops: CDR1 MNHEY, CDR2 SVGAGI. Trimming took 4 bases from V and 0 from J, leaving 4 bases between them. The CDR3 region has the DNA TGTGCCAGCAGTTCCAATAGCAATCAGCCCCAGCATTTT. This encodes CASSSNSNQPQHF.

The gene calls are TRBV27 and TRBJ1-5; TRBD1 is a possible D gene (6 bases). The CDR3 totals 17 residues. Deletions cut 5 bases from V and 1 base from J, with 18 bases between. Germline V gives CDR1 MNHEY, CDR2 SMNVEV (reference sequence). The CDR3, as DNA: TGTGCCAGCAGTACCCTAGGACAGTCATTGAGCAATCAGCCCCAGCATTTT. Translating it yields CASSTLGQSLSNQPQHF.

The chain uses TRBV29-1 and TRBJ2-7; 10 nucleotides align to TRBD2. Germline CDR1 reads SQVTM; CDR2 reads ANQGSEA. Unmatched junction bases numbered 10, after V lost 7 bases and J lost 4 bases. The length of the CDR3 is 14 residues. Written as DNA, the CDR3 is TGCAGCGGCCTACTAGCGGGAAAGGCTTACGAGCAGTACTTC. Encoded protein: CSGLLAGKAYEQYF.

The CDR3 DNA reads as TGTGCCAGCAGTTCCCCGGGACAGGGGGCGCACGAGCAGTACTTC. Translating it yields CASSSPGQGAHEQYF. This chain links TRBV6-5 with TRBJ2-7; 12 nucleotides align to TRBD1. The CDR3 covers 15 residues. V shed 4 bases and J 5 bases; nucleotides not matched to a gene: 6. Germline V gene sequence: CDR1 MNHEY, CDR2 SVGAGI.

This chain connects TRBV7-3 to TRBJ2-5, with a tentative D call TRBD2 (6 bases). V was shortened by 2 bases and J by 2 bases, with 6 bases between the two germline ends. Germline CDR1 and CDR2: SGHTA and FQGTGA. The CDR3 length is 13 residues. The CDR3 bases are TGTGCCAGCAGCTTAGGGGGGCAAGAGACCCAGTACTTC. The encoded protein is CASSLGGQETQYF.

The V gene is TRBV28, the J gene TRBJ1-1, with a weak D call TRBD1 (6 bases). This CDR3 comprises 13 residues. Germline lookup yields CDR1 MDHEN and CDR2 SYDVKM. Between the trimmed V and J ends, which lost 7 bases and 1 base, there was a span of 10 bases. The chain's CDR3 is CASNRVTNTEAFF. CDR3 coding DNA: TGTGCCAGCAACAGGGTAACGAACACTGAAGCTTTCTTT.

This chain links TRBV5-4 with TRBJ2-7, with a weak D call TRBD2 (6 bases). This CDR3 is built from 14 residues. CDR1 and CDR2 from the germline V gene are SGHNT and YYREEE (reference sequence). V shed 4 bases and J shed 1 base, with 12 bases lying between them. The CDR3 coding sequence is TGTGCCAGCAGCCCCCAGGAGGGTTCCTACGAGCAGTACTTC. It specifies CASSPQEGSYEQYF. The full variable domain, in which reference TRBV5-4 and TRBJ2-7 provide the parts outside the CDR3, is ETGVTQSPTHLIKTRGQQVTLRCSSQSGHNTVSWYQQALGQGPQFIFQYYREEENGRGNFPPRFSGLQFPNYSSELNVNALELDDSALYLCASSPQEGSYEQYFGPGTRLTVT.

The CDR3 nucleotides are TGCGCCAGCAGCCAAGATTTGAACCGGGGAAACACCATATATTTT. Its protein is CASSQDLNRGNTIYF. The chain combines TRBV4-3 with TRBJ1-3, with D uncertain. Germline CDR1 LGHNA, CDR2 YSLEER. Trimming pared 0 bases from V and 4 bases from J, leaving 10 bases between. The CDR3 has 15 amino acids.

The CDR3 DNA is TGTGCCAGTAGTATAGAAGGGGCAGATACGCAGTATTTT. Residues: CASSIEGADTQYF. The chain is built from TRBV19 and TRBJ2-3, with D maybe TRBD1 (5 bases). CDR1 is LNHDA and CDR2 is SQIVND in the germline V gene (reference sequence). This CDR3 is 13 amino acids long. With 0 bases removed from V and 4 bases from J, the gap between germline ends came to 5 bases.

The rearrangement uses TRBV25-1 and TRBJ2-7; 7 bases align to TRBD1. Germline CDR1 is MGHDK and CDR2 is SYGVNS. The trim removed 4 bases at V and 0 bases at J, leaving 6 bases unmatched. This CDR3 comprises 15 residues. The DNA of the CDR3 is TGTGCCAGCAGTGCCCTTGCAGGGGGCTCCTACGAGCAGTACTTC. This translates into CASSALAGGSYEQYF.

V gene TRBV28 combines with J gene TRBJ2-3; 11 nucleotides match TRBD2. The CDR3 totals 16 residues. Germline V gives CDR1 MDHEN, CDR2 SYDVKM. V lost 4 bases, J lost 2 bases, and 5 bases stayed unmatched. CDR3 loop: CASSSPGLAATDTQYF. DNA for the CDR3: TGTGCCAGCAGTTCCCCGGGACTAGCGGCCACAGATACGCAGTATTTT.

DNA of the CDR3: TGTGCCAGCAGCTCTGGCCAATATGATCAGCCCCAGCATTTT. It specifies CASSSGQYDQPQHF. V gene TRBV28 combines with J gene TRBJ1-5; no definite D call. The germline gives CDR1 MDHEN, CDR2 SYDVKM. Trimming removed 6 bases at V and 5 bases at J, with 14 bases between. The CDR3 sequence is 14 residues long.

Points on this clone: Other DNA variants within this sample encode the same CDR3. The V and J genes are TRBV6-5 and TRBJ2-1, with 12 bases lining up with TRBD2. V lost 4 bases, J lost 7 bases, and 5 bases stayed unmatched. Germline V gives CDR1 MNHEY, CDR2 SVGAGI. CDR3 size: 15 residues. The CDR3: CASSLLAGGLNEQFF. In nucleotides, the CDR3 is TGTGCCAGCAGTTTGCTAGCGGGAGGGTTGAATGAGCAGTTCTTC.

The rearrangement uses TRBV2 and TRBJ1-5; D remains unclear. From germline, CDR1 is SNHLY and CDR2 FYNNEI. V gave up 3 bases and J gave up 4 bases, with 10 bases separating them. The CDR3 sequence is 14 residues long. The CDR3 sequence is CASSDSLSNQPQHF. The DNA of the CDR3 is TGTGCCAGCAGTGATTCCTTGTCTAATCAGCCCCAGCATTTT. Using reference TRBV2 and TRBJ1-5 for the parts outside the CDR3, the full variable domain is EPEVTQTPSHQVTQMGQEVILRCVPISNHLYFYWYRQILGQKVEFLVSFYNNEISEKSEIFDDQFSVERPDGSNFTLKIRSTKLEDSAMYFCASSDSLSNQPQHFGDGTRLSIL.